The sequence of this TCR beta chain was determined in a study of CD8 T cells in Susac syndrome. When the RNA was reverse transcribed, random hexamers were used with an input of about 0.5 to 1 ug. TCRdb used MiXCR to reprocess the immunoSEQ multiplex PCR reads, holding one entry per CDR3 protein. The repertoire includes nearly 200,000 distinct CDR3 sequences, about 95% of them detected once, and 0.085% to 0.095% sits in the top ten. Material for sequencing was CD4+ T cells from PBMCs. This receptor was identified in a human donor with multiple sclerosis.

The CDR3 DNA is TGTGCCTGGGACAGTCGCTATGGCTACACCTTC. This encodes CAWDSRYGYTF. This chain uses TRBV30 with TRBJ1-2; tentatively, D is TRBD1 (5 bases). The CDR3 length is 11 residues. Germline V CDR1 and CDR2: GTSNPN, SVGIG (reference sequence). The V and J ends lost 5 bases and 4 bases respectively, with 8 bases between them.